This passage covers 7 T cell receptor beta chains from one sample sequenced in a study of blood T cell repertoires in COVID-19. Only in-frame clones appear in the TCRdb table, and some are missing; sequencing was by immunoSEQ multiplex PCR. The data contain about 120,000 clones, approximately 83% of them singletons. Sequencing input: peripheral blood. These receptors originate from a man in his sixties with acute or convalescent COVID-19.

This clone was seen a handful of times. V is TRBV3-1 (or the pseudogene TRBV3-2) and J is TRBJ1-1, with D tentatively TRBD1 (6 bases). The V end was cut by 1 base, the J end by 1 base, with 10 bases between. This CDR3 comprises 15 residues. In germline, CDR1 is LGHDT, CDR2 YNNKEL (reference sequence). CDR3 DNA sequence: TGTGCCAGCAGCCAAGTGGGGGCAGGGAACACTGAAGCTTTCTTT. It is translated as CASSQVGAGNTEAFF.

This clone appeared a few times. The same CDR3 can be traced to other DNA sequences in this sample. The chain is built from TRBV6-5 and TRBJ1-1, with D tentatively TRBD1 (6 bases). Trimming stripped 0 bases from V and 2 bases from J, with 10 bases between. Germline V gives CDR1 MNHEY, CDR2 SVGAGI. The CDR3 has 15 amino acids. The CDR3 loop is CASSYSARGNTEAFF. The CDR3 bases are TGTGCCAGCAGTTACTCCGCCAGGGGTAACACTGAAGCTTTCTTT.

This clone has more than one count but fewer than ten. The chain has TRBV12-3 or TRBV12-4 and TRBJ1-5; possibly TRBD1 for D (5 bases). Deletions cut 3 bases from V and 5 bases from J, with 8 bases between. This CDR3 is 13 amino acids long. The CDR3 protein is CASSFGADQPQHF. The CDR3 DNA sequence: TGTGCCAGCAGTTTTGGGGCCGATCAGCCCCAGCATTTT.

This chain uses TRBV10-2 with TRBJ2-1, with 7 nucleotides matching TRBD2. Germline CDR1 and CDR2: WSHSY and SAAADI. J was trimmed by 6 bases and V by 1 base; bases with no gene match: 9. This CDR3 is 16 amino acids long. The CDR3 DNA follows: TGCGCCAGCAGTGAGTGGTGGGAGGGAGGGTTCAATGAGCAGTTCTTC. This sequence encodes CASSEWWEGGFNEQFF.

This chain connects TRBV6-4 to TRBJ1-2; the D gene is possibly TRBD1 (5 bases). The CDR3 length is 14 residues. V was trimmed by 4 bases and J by 4 bases, leaving 13 bases between them. Germline V CDR1 and CDR2: MRHNA, SNTAGT. The CDR3 nucleotides are TGTGCCAGCAGTGGACAGAGTCCCCTCTATGGCTACACCTTC. This encodes CASSGQSPLYGYTF.

V gene TRBV30 combines with J gene TRBJ2-7, with a possible D match to TRBD2 (5 bases). Germline V lookup: CDR1 GTSNPN, CDR2 SVGIG (reference sequence). The CDR3 has 13 residues. Between the trimmed V and J ends, which lost 4 bases and 4 bases, there was a span of 14 bases. This chain's CDR3 is CAWKLGFGYEQYF. The CDR3 DNA reads as TGTGCCTGGAAACTAGGATTCGGATACGAGCAGTACTTC.

The CDR3 sequence: CATSRDAWTSATDTQYF. Here the CDR3 DNA reads TGTGCCACCAGCAGAGATGCCTGGACTAGCGCCACAGATACGCAGTATTTT. The chain carries TRBV15 and TRBJ2-3; 9 bases align to TRBD2. V shed 0 bases, J shed 2 bases, and the junction held 6 bases outside the gene matches. CDR3 length: 17 amino acids. Germline CDR1 and CDR2: LNHNV and YYDKDF (reference sequence). The variable domain in full, completed from reference TRBV15 and TRBJ2-3, reads DAMVIQNPRYQVTQFGKPVTLSCSQTLNHNVMYWYQQKSSQAPKLLFHYYDKDFNNEADTPDNFQSRRPNTSFCFLDIRSPGLGDTAMYLCATSRDAWTSATDTQYFGPGTRLTVL.